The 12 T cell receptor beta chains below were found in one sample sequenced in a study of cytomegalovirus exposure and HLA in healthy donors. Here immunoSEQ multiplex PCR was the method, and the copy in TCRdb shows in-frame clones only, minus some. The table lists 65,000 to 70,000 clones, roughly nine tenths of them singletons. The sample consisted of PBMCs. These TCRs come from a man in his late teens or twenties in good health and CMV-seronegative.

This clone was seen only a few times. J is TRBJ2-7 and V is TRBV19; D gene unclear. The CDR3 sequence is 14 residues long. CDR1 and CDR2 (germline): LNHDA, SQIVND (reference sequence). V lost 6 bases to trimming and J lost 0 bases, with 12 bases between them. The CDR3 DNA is TGTGCCAGTAGCTTGACTTTAAGCTCCTACGAGCAGTACTTC. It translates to CASSLTLSSYEQYF.

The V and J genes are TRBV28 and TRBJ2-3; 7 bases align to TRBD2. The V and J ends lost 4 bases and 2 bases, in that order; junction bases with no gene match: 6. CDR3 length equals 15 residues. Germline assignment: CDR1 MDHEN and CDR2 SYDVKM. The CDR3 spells CASSWASGYTDTQYF. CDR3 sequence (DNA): TGTGCCAGCAGTTGGGCTAGCGGTTACACAGATACGCAGTATTTT.

This CDR3 reads CASSMRNYYEQYF. The CDR3 DNA sequence: TGTGCCAGTAGTATGAGGAATTACTACGAGCAGTACTTC. The chain carries TRBV19 and TRBJ2-7; no definite D call. V lost 3 bases and J lost 3, with 9 bases in between. Germline lookup yields CDR1 LNHDA and CDR2 SQIVND (reference sequence). The CDR3 has 13 residues.

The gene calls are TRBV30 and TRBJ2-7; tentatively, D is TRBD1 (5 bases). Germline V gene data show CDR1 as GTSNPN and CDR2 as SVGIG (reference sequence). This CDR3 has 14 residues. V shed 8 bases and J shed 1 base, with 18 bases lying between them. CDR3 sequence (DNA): TGTGCCCTGCGTGACAGTCGAAGGTCCTACGAGCAGTACTTC. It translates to CALRDSRRSYEQYF.

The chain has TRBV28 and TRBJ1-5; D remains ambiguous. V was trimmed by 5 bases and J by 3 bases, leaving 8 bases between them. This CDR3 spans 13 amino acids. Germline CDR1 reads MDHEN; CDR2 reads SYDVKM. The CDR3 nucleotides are TGTGCCAGCAGTAGGAGATTCAATCAGCCCCAGCATTTT. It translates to CASSRRFNQPQHF.

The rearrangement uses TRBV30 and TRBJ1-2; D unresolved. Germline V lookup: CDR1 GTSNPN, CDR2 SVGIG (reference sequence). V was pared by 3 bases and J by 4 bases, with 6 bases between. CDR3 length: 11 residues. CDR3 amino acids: CAWRLSYGYTF. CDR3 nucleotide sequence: TGTGCCTGGAGACTCTCCTATGGCTACACCTTC.

This CDR3 reads CASSAGGSRDEQFF. The DNA for the CDR3 is TGTGCCAGTAGTGCAGGGGGGTCTCGAGATGAGCAGTTCTTC. This sequence joins TRBV19 and TRBJ2-1, with D tentatively TRBD1 (7 bases). Per germline, CDR1 LNHDA and CDR2 SQIVND (reference sequence). CDR3 length: 14 amino acids. The V and J ends lost 5 bases and 8 bases respectively, with 16 bases between them.

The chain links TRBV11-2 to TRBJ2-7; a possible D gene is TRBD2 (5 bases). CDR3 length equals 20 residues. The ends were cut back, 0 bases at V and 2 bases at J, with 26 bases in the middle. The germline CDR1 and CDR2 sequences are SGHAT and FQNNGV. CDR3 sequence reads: CASSLEMVGRLSGSAYEQYF. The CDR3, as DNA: TGTGCCAGCAGCTTAGAGATGGTAGGGCGTTTAAGCGGATCCGCCTACGAGCAGTACTTC.

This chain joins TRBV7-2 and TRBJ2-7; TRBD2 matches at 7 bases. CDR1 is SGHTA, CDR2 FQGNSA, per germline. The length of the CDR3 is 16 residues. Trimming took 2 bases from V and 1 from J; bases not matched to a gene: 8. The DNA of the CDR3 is TGTGCCAGCAGCTTAATGCGGGGGAGCGGATCCTACGAGCAGTACTTC. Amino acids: CASSLMRGSGSYEQYF.

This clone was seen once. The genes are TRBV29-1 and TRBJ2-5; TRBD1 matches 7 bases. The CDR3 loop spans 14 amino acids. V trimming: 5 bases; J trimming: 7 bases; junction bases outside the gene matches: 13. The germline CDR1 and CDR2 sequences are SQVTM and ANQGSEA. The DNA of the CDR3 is TGCAGCGTTACCTCACAGGGACCAGGGGGGACCCAGTACTTC. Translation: CSVTSQGPGGTQYF.

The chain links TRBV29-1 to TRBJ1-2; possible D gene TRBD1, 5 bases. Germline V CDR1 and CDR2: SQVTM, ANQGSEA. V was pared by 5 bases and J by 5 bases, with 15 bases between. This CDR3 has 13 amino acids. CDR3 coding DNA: TGCAGCGTTCTACTATCGGGGGGATATGGCTACACCTTC. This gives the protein CSVLLSGGYGYTF.

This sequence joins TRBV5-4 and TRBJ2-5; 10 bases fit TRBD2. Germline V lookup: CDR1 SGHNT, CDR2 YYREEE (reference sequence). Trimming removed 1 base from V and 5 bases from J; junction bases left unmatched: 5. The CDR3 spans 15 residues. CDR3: CASSLSSGSGETQYF. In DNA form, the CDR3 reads TGTGCCAGCAGCTTGTCTAGCGGGAGTGGTGAGACCCAGTACTTC.